Included here is one T cell receptor (beta chain) sequence, with context. Its binding antigen is unknown. Base qualities are not at hand, and no much larger clone is one base apart. This sample's treatment or condition label indicates: 19 received Ad26.COV2.S at low or high dose, single or two shots; about five received placebo; per-sample allocation not given. Repertoires of vaccine and placebo recipients were sequenced from samples taken on day 63 after the first injection. In Cohort 1b, 25 adults aged 18-55 years were enrolled at a single site in Boston, USA, between 29 July and 7 August 2020. Ad26.COV2.S was a replication-incompetent adenovirus type 26 vector expressing a prefusion-stabilized SARS-CoV-2 spike protein from the original Wuhan strain. The immunoSEQ Assay was used to sequence TCRbeta CDR3 regions. After extraction, genomic DNA underwent amplification by bias-controlled multiplex PCR, followed by high-throughput sequencing. As for the original processing: To quantify the absolute abundance of every unique TCRbeta CDR3 region, sequences were collapsed and filtered. T cell fraction was estimated by normalization of TCRbeta template counts to usable DNA, with usable DNA being measured through amplification of reference genes present in all nucleated cells. Repertoire TCRs were annotated as SARS-CoV-2-specific when V gene, CDR3 amino acid sequence and J gene were exactly matched to a known reactive TCR set. The reference SARS-CoV-2 TCR set was obtained from MIRA and was filtered for enrichment in COVID-19-positive ImmuneCODE repertoires, whereby public or cross-reactive TCRs were removed. Using the MIRA antigens, annotated TCRs were further analysed by specific ORF or by position within an ORF. Breadth was defined as annotated unique rearrangements over total unique productive rearrangements; depth was the summed frequency of those rearrangements. Two-sided Wilcoxon rank-sum tests were applied when comparing TCR breadth between groups. The table comes from immuneACCESS by way of TCRdb, which keeps in-frame sequences with V and J called. Part of the clones is missing from these tables; in studies checked, under half for an unresolved V gene and the rest for unknown reasons. V and J calls and clone size are as listed in that table; D and trimming were resolved from the DNA. Counted in this sample were roughly 410,000 clones; around 82% of them appeared once. About 7.4% of the sample belongs to the ten largest clones.

This specimen comes from a study of Ad26.COV2.S vaccination and SARS-CoV-2 variants (dated by TCRdb to the early 2020s). At the level of the whole study: Donors in the vaccine arm were drawn from COV1001, a phase I-IIa trial of Ad26.COV2.S in healthy adults that was multicentre, randomized, double-blind and placebo-controlled. Ad26.COV2.S was administered intramuscularly at 5 x 10^10 or 1 x 10^11 viral particles, either as a single shot or as two shots given 56 days apart. Sequencing of the TCRbeta repertoire served to evaluate the specificity and breadth of SARS-CoV-2-reactive T cell receptors following Ad26.COV2.S vaccination. The TCR-sequenced set comprised approximately 32 samples: 19 Ad26.COV2.S vaccine recipients, 5 placebo recipients and 8 SARS-CoV-2 convalescent individuals. Trial participants were randomized into five groups of five: low-dose or high-dose Ad26.COV2.S given once or twice, or placebo on both occasions. Throughout the experiments and outcome assessment, investigators stayed blinded to trial group allocation. On the study overall, not on this receptor specifically: Vaccine and placebo recipients had similar non-spike TCR breadth, a finding consistent with the vaccine containing only spike. The study lacked the statistical power to compare responses across vaccine doses or regimens. After vaccination, substantial breadth of spike-specific CD8+ and CD4+ T cell responses was reported. Higher spike-specific TCR breadth was observed in Ad26.COV2.S recipients than in placebo recipients (P = 0.0014). It was noted by the authors that total T cell responses may have been underestimated by the TCR breadth and depth analyses.

From a lookup of the germline V gene (reference sequence), CDR1 and CDR2 are LNHDA and SQIVND. From the cysteine through the phenylalanine, the CDR3 covers 15 amino acids. CDR3 DNA is the only sequence kept; it has 45 bases, read in frame from the first base. Germline trimming: 3 bases from V, 5 bases from J; junction bases outside gene matches: 8. Specimen: peripheral blood, collected in a trial of Ad26.COV2.S vaccine versus placebo. The clonotype was recovered from a person between 18 and 59 years old who received the Ad26.COV2.S COVID-19 vaccine or a placebo. The chain is assembled from TRBV19 and TRBJ2-5; 8 of the junction bases match TRBD2. The CDR3 protein sequence reads: CASSMGWSGSETQYF. The DNA sequence follows: TGTGCCAGTAGTATGGGGTGGAGCGGGAGTGAGACCCAGTACTTC.